Listed below are T cell receptor beta chains from one sample, sequenced in a study of Ad26.COV2.S vaccination and SARS-CoV-2 variants. The method was immunoSEQ multiplex PCR; TCRdb's version includes in-frame clones alone and lacks a portion of them. This sample yields about 400,000 clones, of which around 89% are seen a single time; around 2% belongs to the top ten. Material: peripheral blood, obtained in a trial of Ad26.COV2.S vaccine versus placebo. The origin of the receptors is a person aged 18-65 years who received the Ad26.COV2.S COVID-19 vaccine or a placebo. The conserved cysteine and the conserved F or W are not part of the CDR3 here. Only some rows state a clone size, as once, few, many or a class for expanded clones.

clone size	V gene	J gene	CDR3 protein
.	TRBV28	TRBJ2-5	ASNTSPQTGVRETQY
.	TRBV28	TRBJ1-2	ASGFQGVDYGYT
.	TRBV14	TRBJ1-4	ASSHGTKLF
.	TRBV11-2	TRBJ2-7	ASSLDYTSYEQY
.	TRBV3-1/TRBV3-2	TRBJ2-3	ASSQGDTHTDTQY
.	TRBV5-1	TRBJ2-1	ASRDSGRFYNEQF
.	TRBV30	TRBJ2-7	ALRPGQGAEQY
.	TRBV28	TRBJ2-1	ASRGGSYNEQF
.	TRBV4-1	TRBJ2-3	ASSQRHGGFSTDTQY
.	TRBV18	TRBJ1-1	ASSPPGGAEAF
.	TRBV30	TRBJ2-2	ACRGQRNTGELF
.	TRBV29-1	TRBJ2-1	SANGQGVANEQF
.	TRBV7-2	TRBJ2-7	ASSLGALASYEQY
.	TRBV27	TRBJ1-2	ASSLNGDGYT
once	TRBV7-3	TRBJ2-6	ASSLDSNSGANVLT
.	TRBV7-3	TRBJ2-2	ASSLIGRGRGPNTGELF
.	TRBV5-6	TRBJ1-6	ASSVGQGVASPLH
.	TRBV7-3	TRBJ2-3	ASSRGNTDTQY
.	TRBV6-1	TRBJ1-5	ASSELRGPNQPQH
.	TRBV5-1	TRBJ2-1	ASSLDGTSLNEQF
.	TRBV24-1	TRBJ2-7	ATSDPGQGRYEQY
.	TRBV24-1	TRBJ2-1	ATSDFRDRVGNEQF
.	TRBV7-2	TRBJ2-3	ASSLMTGSTDTQY
.	TRBV19	TRBJ1-1	ASSIRSGSMNTEAF
.	TRBV5-1	TRBJ2-1	ASSLDYNEQF
once	TRBV29-1	TRBJ2-7	SVVRDGYEQY
.	TRBV10-1	TRBJ2-1	ASSGLRDTYSYNEQF
.	TRBV6-6	TRBJ1-1	ASREGTPGKAF
.	TRBV7-8	TRBJ1-6	ASSSSINSPLH
.	TRBV7-3	TRBJ2-1	ASSLSRAGGYNEQF
.	TRBV5-4	TRBJ2-5	ASSLEGQGRSKTQY
.	TRBV19	TRBJ2-5	ASRTDRGQGTQY
.	TRBV7-8	TRBJ1-6	ASTLRAAIDPSLNGAPLH
few	TRBV19	TRBJ1-3	ASRTTGGTGNTIY
.	TRBV28	TRBJ2-7	ASSPSQGSGSREQY
.	TRBV11-2	TRBJ2-3	ASSFRDTQY
.	TRBV5-6	TRBJ1-5	ASSLEAMGIRQPQH
.	TRBV9	TRBJ2-2	ASSGTRDSNTGELF
.	TRBV2	TRBJ2-7	ASSDGYEQY
.	TRBV7-8	TRBJ2-1	ASSWRYRDRARNEQF
.	TRBV29-1	TRBJ1-3	SVVWGGNTIY
.	TRBV5-1	TRBJ2-7	ASSLGLAGDRASYEQY
once	TRBV7-3	TRBJ2-1	ASSSRVRRSYNEQF
.	TRBV6-5	TRBJ1-2	ASSSSARYGYT
.	TRBV5-6	TRBJ2-2	ASSDTGLLGGELF
.	TRBV5-1	TRBJ2-7	ASSLTRGEQY
.	TRBV20-1	TRBJ2-1	SASLAGSSYNEQF
.	TRBV11-1	TRBJ2-3	ASSGPGTGATHTQY
.	TRBV11-3	TRBJ2-7	ASSLGPTAEQY
.	TRBV15	TRBJ2-4	ATSVMTGWTSGAKNIQY
.	TRBV7-3	TRBJ2-2	ASSLGGSALSTGELF